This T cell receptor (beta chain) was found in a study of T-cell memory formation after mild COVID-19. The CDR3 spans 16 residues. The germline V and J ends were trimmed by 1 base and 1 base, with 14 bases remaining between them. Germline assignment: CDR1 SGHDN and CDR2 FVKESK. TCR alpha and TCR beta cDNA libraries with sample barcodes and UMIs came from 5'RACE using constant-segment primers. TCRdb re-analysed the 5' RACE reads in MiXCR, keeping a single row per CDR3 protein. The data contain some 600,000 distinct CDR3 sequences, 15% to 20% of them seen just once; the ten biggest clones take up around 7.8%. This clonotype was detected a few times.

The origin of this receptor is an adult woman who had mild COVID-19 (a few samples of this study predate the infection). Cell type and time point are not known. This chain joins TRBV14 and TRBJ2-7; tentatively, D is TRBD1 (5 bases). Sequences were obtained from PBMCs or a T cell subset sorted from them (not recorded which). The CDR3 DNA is TGTGCCAGCAGCCAAGGGGGCAGGAACCCTTCCTACGAGCAGTACTTC. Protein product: CASSQGGRNPSYEQYF.